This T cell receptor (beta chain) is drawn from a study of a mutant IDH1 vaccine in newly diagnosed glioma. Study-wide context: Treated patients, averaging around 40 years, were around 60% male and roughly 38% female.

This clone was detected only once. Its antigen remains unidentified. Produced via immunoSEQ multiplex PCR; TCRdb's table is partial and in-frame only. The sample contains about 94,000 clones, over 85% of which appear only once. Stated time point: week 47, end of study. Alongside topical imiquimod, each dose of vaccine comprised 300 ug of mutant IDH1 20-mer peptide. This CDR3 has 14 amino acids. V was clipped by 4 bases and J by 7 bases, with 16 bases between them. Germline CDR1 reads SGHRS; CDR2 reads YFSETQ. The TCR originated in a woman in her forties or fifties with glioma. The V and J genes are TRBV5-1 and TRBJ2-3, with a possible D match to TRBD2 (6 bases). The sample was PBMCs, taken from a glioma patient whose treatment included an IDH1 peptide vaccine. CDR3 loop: CASSPGLGGNTQYF. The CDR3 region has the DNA TGCGCCAGCAGCCCGGGACTGGGCGGTAATACGCAGTATTTT. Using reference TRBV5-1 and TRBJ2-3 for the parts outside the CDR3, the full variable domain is KAGVTQTPRYLIKTRGQQVTLSCSPISGHRSVSWYQQTPGQGLQFLFEYFSETQRNKGNFPGRFSGRQFSNSRSEMNVSTLELGDSALYLCASSPGLGGNTQYFGPGTRLTVL.